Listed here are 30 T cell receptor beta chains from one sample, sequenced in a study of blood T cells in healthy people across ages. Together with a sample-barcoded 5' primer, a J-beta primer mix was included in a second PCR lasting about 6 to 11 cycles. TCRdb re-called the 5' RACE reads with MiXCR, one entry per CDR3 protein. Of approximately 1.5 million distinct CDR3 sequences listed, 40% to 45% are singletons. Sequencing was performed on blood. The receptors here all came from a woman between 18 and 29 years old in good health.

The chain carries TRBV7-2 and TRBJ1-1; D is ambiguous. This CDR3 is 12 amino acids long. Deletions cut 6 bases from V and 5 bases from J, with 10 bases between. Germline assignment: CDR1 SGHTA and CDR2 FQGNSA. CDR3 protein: CASRGIQTEAFF. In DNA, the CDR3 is TGTGCCAGCAGGGGGATACAAACTGAAGCTTTCTTT.

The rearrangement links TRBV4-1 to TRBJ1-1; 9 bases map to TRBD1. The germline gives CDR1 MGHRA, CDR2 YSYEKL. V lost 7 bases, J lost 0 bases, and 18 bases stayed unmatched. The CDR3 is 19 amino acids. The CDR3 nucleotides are TGCGCCAGCAACCCGTCAGGACAGGGGCCCCTAAGCATGAACACTGAAGCTTTCTTT. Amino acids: CASNPSGQGPLSMNTEAFF.

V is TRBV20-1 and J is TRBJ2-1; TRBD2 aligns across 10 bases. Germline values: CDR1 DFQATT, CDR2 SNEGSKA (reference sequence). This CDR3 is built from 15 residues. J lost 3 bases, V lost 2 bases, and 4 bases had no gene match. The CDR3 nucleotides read TGCAGTGCTAGAAAAACTAGCGGGAACTACAATGAGCAGTTCTTC. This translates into CSARKTSGNYNEQFF.

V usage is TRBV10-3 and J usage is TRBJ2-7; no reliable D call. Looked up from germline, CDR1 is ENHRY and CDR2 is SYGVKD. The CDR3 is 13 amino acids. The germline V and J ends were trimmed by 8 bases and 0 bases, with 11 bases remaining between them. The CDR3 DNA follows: TGTGCCATCGGCTTATCGGTCTCCTACGAGCAGTACTTC. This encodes CAIGLSVSYEQYF.

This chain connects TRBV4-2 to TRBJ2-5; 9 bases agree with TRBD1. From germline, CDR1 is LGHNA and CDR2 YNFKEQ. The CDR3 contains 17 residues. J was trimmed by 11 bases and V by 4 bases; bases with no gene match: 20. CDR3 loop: CASSRRLGQGNWDEQYF. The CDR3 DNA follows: TGTGCCAGCAGCCGGCGCCTGGGACAGGGCAATTGGGATGAGCAGTACTTC.

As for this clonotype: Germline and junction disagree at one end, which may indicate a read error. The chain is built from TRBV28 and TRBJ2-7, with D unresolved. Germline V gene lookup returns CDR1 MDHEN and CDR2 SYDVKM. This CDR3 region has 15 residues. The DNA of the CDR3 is TGTGCCAACAGTTTTCGAGGAGTGCTCTCCTACGAGCAGTACTTC. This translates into CANSFRGVLSYEQYF.

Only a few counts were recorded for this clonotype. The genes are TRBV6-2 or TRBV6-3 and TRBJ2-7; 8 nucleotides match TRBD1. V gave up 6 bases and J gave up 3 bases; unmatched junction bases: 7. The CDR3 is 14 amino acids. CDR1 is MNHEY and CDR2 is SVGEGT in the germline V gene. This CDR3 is CASRWTGSVYEQYF. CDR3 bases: TGTGCCAGCAGGTGGACAGGGTCAGTCTACGAGCAGTACTTC.

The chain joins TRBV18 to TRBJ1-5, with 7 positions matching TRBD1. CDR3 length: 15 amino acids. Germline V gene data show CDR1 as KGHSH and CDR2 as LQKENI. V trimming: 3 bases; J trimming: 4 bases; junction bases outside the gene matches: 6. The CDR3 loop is CASSPPGQLNQPQHF. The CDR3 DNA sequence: TGTGCCAGCTCACCTCCGGGACAGTTAAATCAGCCCCAGCATTTT.

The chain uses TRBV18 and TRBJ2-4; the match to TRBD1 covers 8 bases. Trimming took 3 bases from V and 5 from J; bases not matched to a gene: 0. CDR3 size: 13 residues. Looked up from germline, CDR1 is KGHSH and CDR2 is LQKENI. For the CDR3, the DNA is TGTGCCAGCTCACCGGGACAGGAAAACATTCAGTACTTC. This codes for CASSPGQENIQYF.

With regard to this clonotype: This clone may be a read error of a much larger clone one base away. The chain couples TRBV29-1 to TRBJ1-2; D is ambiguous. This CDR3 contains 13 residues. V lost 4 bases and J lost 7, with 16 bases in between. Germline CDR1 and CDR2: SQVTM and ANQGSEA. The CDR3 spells CSVVQVAGSGYTF. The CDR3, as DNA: TGCAGCGTTGTGCAGGTCGCAGGCTCTGGCTACACCTTC.

DNA of the CDR3: TGTGCCAGCAGCTCTACTAGCGGGCATTACAATGAGCAGTACTTC. Its translation: CASSSTSGHYNEQYF. The chain recombines TRBV7-2 with TRBJ2-1; 9 bases line up with TRBD2. The DNA end lines up better with TRBJ2-7; the J call may be wrong. Germline V gene sequence: CDR1 SGHTA, CDR2 FQGNSA. CDR3 size: 15 residues.

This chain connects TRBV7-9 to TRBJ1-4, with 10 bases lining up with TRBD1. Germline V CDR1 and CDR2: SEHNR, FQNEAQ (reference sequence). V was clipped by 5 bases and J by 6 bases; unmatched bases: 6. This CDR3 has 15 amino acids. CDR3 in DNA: TGTGCCAGCAGCACCCGGGACAGGGGTTATGAAAAACTGTTTTTT. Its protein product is CASSTRDRGYEKLFF.

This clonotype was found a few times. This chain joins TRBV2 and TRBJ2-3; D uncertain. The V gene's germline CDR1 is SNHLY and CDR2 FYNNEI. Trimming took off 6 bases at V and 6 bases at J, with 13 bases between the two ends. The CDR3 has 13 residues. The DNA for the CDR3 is TGTGCCAGCAGCGTCGACGGTGTGGATACGCAGTATTTT. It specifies CASSVDGVDTQYF. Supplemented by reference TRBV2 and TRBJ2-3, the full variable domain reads EPEVTQTPSHQVTQMGQEVILRCVPISNHLYFYWYRQILGQKVEFLVSFYNNEISEKSEIFDDQFSVERPDGSNFTLKIRSTKLEDSAMYFCASSVDGVDTQYFGPGTRLTVL.

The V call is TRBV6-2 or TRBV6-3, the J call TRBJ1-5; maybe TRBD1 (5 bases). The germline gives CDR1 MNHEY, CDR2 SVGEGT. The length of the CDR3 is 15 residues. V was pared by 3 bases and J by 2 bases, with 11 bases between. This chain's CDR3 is CASSYGGWGNQPQHF. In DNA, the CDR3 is TGTGCCAGCAGTTATGGGGGGTGGGGCAATCAGCCCCAGCATTTT.

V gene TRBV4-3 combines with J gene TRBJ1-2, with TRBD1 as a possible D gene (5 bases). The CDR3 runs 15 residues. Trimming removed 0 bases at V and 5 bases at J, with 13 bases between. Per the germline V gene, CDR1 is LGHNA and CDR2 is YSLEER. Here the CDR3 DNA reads TGCGCCAGCAGCCAAGATCCCGGCACAGGTTATGGCTACACCTTC. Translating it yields CASSQDPGTGYGYTF.

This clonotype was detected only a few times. CDR3 residues: CASSSGTGGINTEAFF. The CDR3 bases are TGTGCCAGCAGTTCCGGGACAGGGGGCATTAACACTGAAGCTTTCTTT. The chain employs TRBV6-5 and TRBJ1-1, with TRBD1 matching 12 bases. CDR3 size: 16 residues. V was pared by 4 bases and J by 2 bases, with 5 bases of the junction left unmatched. CDR1 and CDR2 (germline): MNHEY, SVGAGI.

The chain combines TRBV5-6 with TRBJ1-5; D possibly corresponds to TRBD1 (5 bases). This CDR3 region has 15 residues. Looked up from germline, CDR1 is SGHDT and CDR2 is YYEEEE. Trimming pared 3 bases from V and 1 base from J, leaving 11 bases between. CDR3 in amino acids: CASSWSRDSNQPQHF. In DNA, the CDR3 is TGTGCCAGCAGCTGGTCCCGGGACAGCAATCAGCCCCAGCATTTT.

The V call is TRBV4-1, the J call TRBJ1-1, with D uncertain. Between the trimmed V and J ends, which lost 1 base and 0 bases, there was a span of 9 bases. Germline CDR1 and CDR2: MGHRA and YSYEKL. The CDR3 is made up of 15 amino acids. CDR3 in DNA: TGCGCCAGCAGCCAAGGGGCCAGCATGAACACTGAAGCTTTCTTT. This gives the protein CASSQGASMNTEAFF.

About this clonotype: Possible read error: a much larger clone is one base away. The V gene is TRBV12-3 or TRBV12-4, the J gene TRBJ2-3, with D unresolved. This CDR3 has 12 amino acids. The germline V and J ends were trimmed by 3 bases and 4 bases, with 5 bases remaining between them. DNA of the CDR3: TGTGCCAGCAGTTTTCAGGCAGATACGCAGTATTTT. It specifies CASSFQADTQYF.

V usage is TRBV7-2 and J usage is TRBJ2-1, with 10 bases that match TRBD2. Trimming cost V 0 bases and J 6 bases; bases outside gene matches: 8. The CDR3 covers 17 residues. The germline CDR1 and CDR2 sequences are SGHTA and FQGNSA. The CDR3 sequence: CASSLALAGGLSNEQFF. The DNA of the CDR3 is TGTGCCAGCAGCTTAGCCTTAGCGGGGGGCTTGAGCAATGAGCAGTTCTTC. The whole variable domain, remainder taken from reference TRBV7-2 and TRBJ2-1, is GAGVSQSPSNKVTEKGKDVELRCDPISGHTALYWYRQSLGQGLEFLIYFQGNSAPDKSGLPSDRFSAERTGGSVSTLTIQRTQQEDSAVYLCASSLALAGGLSNEQFFGPGTRLTVL.

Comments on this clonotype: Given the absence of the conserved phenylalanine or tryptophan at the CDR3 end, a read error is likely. The CDR3 spells CSAPTTSNEQFV. Here the CDR3 DNA reads TGCAGTGCCCCCACCACTAGCAATGAGCAGTTCGTC. The J gene is TRBJ2-1, the V gene TRBV20-1; D possibly corresponds to TRBD2 (5 bases). Trimming pared 6 bases from V and 6 bases from J, leaving 12 bases between. The CDR3 length is 12 residues. Per germline, CDR1 DFQATT and CDR2 SNEGSKA (reference sequence).

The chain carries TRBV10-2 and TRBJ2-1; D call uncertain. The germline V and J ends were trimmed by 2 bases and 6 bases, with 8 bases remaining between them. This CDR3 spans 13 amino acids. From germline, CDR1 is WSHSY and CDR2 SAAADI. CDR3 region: CASSEGRFNEQFF. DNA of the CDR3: TGCGCCAGCAGTGAGGGGCGCTTCAATGAGCAGTTCTTC.

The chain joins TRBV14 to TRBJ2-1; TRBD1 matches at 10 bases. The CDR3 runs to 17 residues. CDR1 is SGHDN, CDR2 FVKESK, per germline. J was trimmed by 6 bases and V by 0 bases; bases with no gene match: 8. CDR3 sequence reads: CASSQDLGQGLGNEQFF. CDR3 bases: TGTGCCAGCAGCCAAGATTTGGGACAGGGGCTAGGCAATGAGCAGTTCTTC.

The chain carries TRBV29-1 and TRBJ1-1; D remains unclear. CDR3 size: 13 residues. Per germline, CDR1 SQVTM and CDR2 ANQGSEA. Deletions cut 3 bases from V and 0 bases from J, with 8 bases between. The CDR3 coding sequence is TGCAGCGTTGATAACCCCGTGAACACTGAAGCTTTCTTT. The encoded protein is CSVDNPVNTEAFF.

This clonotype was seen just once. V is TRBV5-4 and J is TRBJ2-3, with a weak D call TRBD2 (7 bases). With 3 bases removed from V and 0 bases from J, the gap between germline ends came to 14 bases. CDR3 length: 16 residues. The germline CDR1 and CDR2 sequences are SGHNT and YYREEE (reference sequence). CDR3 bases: TGTGCCAGCAGCTCCGGGGGGCGCAGAAGCACAGATACGCAGTATTTT. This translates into CASSSGGRRSTDTQYF.

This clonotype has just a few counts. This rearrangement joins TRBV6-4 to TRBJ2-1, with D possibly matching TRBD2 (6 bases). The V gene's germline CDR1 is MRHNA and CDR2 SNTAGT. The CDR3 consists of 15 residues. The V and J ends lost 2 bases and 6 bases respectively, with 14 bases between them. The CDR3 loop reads CASSDRAGPGNEQFF. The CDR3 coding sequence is TGTGCCAGCAGTGACCGAGCGGGCCCTGGCAATGAGCAGTTCTTC.

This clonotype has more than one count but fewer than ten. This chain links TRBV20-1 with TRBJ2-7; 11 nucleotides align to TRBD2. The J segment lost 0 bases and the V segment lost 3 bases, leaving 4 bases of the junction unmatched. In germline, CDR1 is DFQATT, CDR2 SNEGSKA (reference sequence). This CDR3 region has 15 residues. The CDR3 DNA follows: TGCAGTGCTAGGACTAGCGGGGTCATCTCCTACGAGCAGTACTTC. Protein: CSARTSGVISYEQYF.

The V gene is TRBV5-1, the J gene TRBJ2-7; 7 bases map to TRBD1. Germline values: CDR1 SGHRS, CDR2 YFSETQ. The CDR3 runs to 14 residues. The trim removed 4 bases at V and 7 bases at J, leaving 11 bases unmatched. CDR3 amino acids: CASSEGQRYNEQYF. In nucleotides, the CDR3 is TGCGCCAGCAGCGAGGGACAGAGATACAATGAGCAGTACTTC.

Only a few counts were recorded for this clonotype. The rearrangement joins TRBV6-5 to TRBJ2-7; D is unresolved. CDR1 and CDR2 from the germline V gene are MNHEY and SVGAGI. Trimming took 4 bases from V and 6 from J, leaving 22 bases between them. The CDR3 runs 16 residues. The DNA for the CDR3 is TGTGCCAGCAGTTCGTTTAAAAAAGGTTCGTGGACCGAGCAGTACTTC. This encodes CASSSFKKGSWTEQYF.

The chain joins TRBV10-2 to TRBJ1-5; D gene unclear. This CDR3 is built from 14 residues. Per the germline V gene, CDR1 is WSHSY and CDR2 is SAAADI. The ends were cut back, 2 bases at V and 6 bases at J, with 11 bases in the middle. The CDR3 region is CASSERRETQPQHF. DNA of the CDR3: TGCGCCAGCAGTGAGAGGAGGGAAACTCAGCCCCAGCATTTT.